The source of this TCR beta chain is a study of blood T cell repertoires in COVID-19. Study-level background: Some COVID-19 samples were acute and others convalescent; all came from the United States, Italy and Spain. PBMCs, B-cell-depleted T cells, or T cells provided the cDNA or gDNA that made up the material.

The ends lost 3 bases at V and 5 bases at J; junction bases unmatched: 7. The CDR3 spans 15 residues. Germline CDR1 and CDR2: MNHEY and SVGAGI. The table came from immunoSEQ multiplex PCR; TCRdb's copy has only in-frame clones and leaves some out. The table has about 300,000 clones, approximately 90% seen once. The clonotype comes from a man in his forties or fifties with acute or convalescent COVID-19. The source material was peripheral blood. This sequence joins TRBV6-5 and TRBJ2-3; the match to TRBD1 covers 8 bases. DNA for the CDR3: TGTGCCAGCAGTTATGACAGGGGTAGAGGAGATACGCAGTATTTT. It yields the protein CASSYDRGRGDTQYF.